Sequencing of this T cell receptor (beta chain) was carried out in a study of post-analysis software for immune sequencing data. About the research overall: Relapsing-remitting, secondary progressive and progressive-relapsing forms made up the multiple sclerosis disease courses. Overall study results and limits: About 5 TRBV segments appeared more often in patients than in controls, and TRBV5-6, TRBV5-1 and TRBV20-1 were among these. For normalized Chao1 diversity, multiple sclerosis patients scored significantly lower than controls did.

The TCR beta cDNA libraries carried unique molecular identifiers. Input populations of roughly 0.95 to 10 million T cells gave rise to about 480,000 cDNA molecules. TCRdb redid the calling of the PCR reads with MiXCR, one entry per CDR3 protein. This table holds about 770,000 distinct CDR3 sequences, under 60% found once. V shed 6 bases, J shed 2 bases, and the junction held 6 bases outside the gene matches. The length of the CDR3 is 15 residues. Germline V gene lookup returns CDR1 MNHNS and CDR2 SASEGT. This clonotype was detected ten times or more. The antigen remains undetermined. This sequence joins TRBV6-1 and TRBJ1-2; TRBD1 agrees at 10 bases. The TCR comes from a girl between 5 and 17 years old with multiple sclerosis. The specimen sequenced was blood. CDR3 DNA sequence: TGTGCCAGCAGCTCCGGGACAGGGGCGAACTATGGCTACACCTTC. This gives the protein CASSSGTGANYGYTF.